A single sample is the source of the 30 T cell receptor beta chains below, sequenced in a study of T cell responses to AZD1222 COVID-19 vaccine. Some clones are missing from TCRdb's copy, which holds only in-frame ones; the method was immunoSEQ multiplex PCR. The data contain some 72,000 clones, 92% of them seen just once; the ten biggest clones take up 6% to 8.5%. The sequenced sample was peripheral blood, obtained on day 0 of MenACWY control vaccination. The receptors originated from an adult in good health.

The chain couples TRBV13 to TRBJ2-5, with TRBD2 matching over 12 bases. Germline V gene sequence: CDR1 PRHDT, CDR2 FYEKMQ (reference sequence). Trimming took 6 bases from V and 4 from J; bases not matched to a gene: 9. The CDR3 covers 16 residues. Written as DNA, the CDR3 is TGTGCCAGCAGTCGCGGACTAGCGGGAAGGCGAGAGACCCAGTACTTC. Translating it yields CASSRGLAGRRETQYF.

The V gene is TRBV3-1 (or the pseudogene TRBV3-2), the J gene TRBJ1-5; D gene unclear. The germline V and J ends were trimmed by 0 bases and 7 bases, with 13 bases remaining between them. The CDR3 is made up of 15 amino acids. Looked up from germline, CDR1 is LGHDT and CDR2 is YNNKEL (reference sequence). The CDR3: CASSQEPGLGQPQHF. In DNA form, the CDR3 reads TGTGCCAGCAGCCAAGAGCCGGGATTGGGGCAGCCCCAGCATTTT.

The genes are TRBV11-1 and TRBJ2-5; no definite D call. Germline-derived CDR1 and CDR2 are SGHAT and FQDESV (reference sequence). This CDR3 contains 13 residues. V lost 3 bases and J 1 base, leaving 6 bases between the germline ends. The CDR3 reads CASSFPPQETQYF. The CDR3 DNA follows: TGTGCCAGCAGCTTCCCCCCCCAAGAGACCCAGTACTTC.

V is TRBV28 and J is TRBJ2-7; possible D gene TRBD2, 5 bases. CDR1 and CDR2 from the germline V gene are MDHEN and SYDVKM. The CDR3 covers 15 residues. V was trimmed by 5 bases and J by 1 base, leaving 15 bases between them. The CDR3 sequence is CASSRLGLLSYEQYF. The CDR3 bases are TGTGCCAGCAGTCGCCTCGGACTCCTATCCTACGAGCAGTACTTC.

This clone showed up just once. This chain uses TRBV5-1 with TRBJ2-1, with D unclear. CDR3 length equals 11 residues. V was clipped by 5 bases and J by 5 bases, with 5 bases between them. The V gene's germline CDR1 is SGHRS and CDR2 YFSETQ. CDR3 DNA: TGCGCCAGCAGTAGAGACAATGAGCAGTTCTTC. It yields the protein CASSRDNEQFF. Filled out from reference TRBV5-1 and TRBJ2-1, the complete variable domain reads KAGVTQTPRYLIKTRGQQVTLSCSPISGHRSVSWYQQTPGQGLQFLFEYFSETQRNKGNFPGRFSGRQFSNSRSEMNVSTLELGDSALYLCASSRDNEQFFGPGTRLTVL.

CDR3 amino acids: CATSDPRAGQETQYF. In nucleotides, the CDR3 is TGTGCCACCAGTGACCCTCGAGCGGGGCAAGAGACCCAGTACTTC. The V gene is TRBV24-1, the J gene TRBJ2-5, with 7 nucleotides matching TRBD2. The CDR3 covers 15 residues. Germline V CDR1 and CDR2: KGHDR, SFDVKD. Trimming removed 4 bases from V and 2 bases from J; junction bases left unmatched: 6.

The chain uses TRBV6-1 and TRBJ1-1; D is ambiguous. CDR3 length: 14 amino acids. Germline V lookup: CDR1 MNHNS, CDR2 SASEGT. V was pared by 2 bases and J by 1 base, with 8 bases between. Here the CDR3 DNA reads TGTGCCAGCAGTGAAACTGACCAGAACACTGAAGCTTTCTTT. It translates to CASSETDQNTEAFF.

This sequence joins TRBV28 and TRBJ2-1; D gene uncertain. Deletions cut 7 bases from V and 4 bases from J, with 11 bases between. The germline gives CDR1 MDHEN, CDR2 SYDVKM. This CDR3 spans 13 amino acids. The CDR3 nucleotides read TGTGCCAGCACCCCTTACCTGTACAATGAGCAGTTCTTC. This translates into CASTPYLYNEQFF.

This clone was recorded at least ten times. The chain combines TRBV28 with TRBJ2-4, with D perhaps TRBD2 (6 bases). V was cut by 10 bases and J by 5 bases, with 18 bases left in between. CDR3 length: 14 residues. Germline CDR1 MDHEN, CDR2 SYDVKM. The CDR3, as DNA: TGTGCCACCCGGGGGACGCAAGGGGAAAACATTCAGTACTTC. This codes for CATRGTQGENIQYF.

This clone has more than one count but fewer than ten. The chain carries TRBV28 and TRBJ1-5; a possible D gene is TRBD1 (6 bases). Trimming stripped 10 bases from V and 7 bases from J, with 29 bases between. Per germline, CDR1 MDHEN and CDR2 SYDVKM. This CDR3 is built from 17 residues. CDR3 nucleotide sequence: TGTGCCACCCAGCGGGGGGGGCGGATGGACCGGCACCAGCCCCAGCATTTT. This translates into CATQRGGRMDRHQPQHF.

CDR3 sequence: CASSLDGREGQDEQYF. The CDR3 coding sequence is TGTGCCAGCAGCTTAGACGGGCGGGAGGGCCAGGACGAGCAGTACTTC. The gene calls are TRBV11-3 and TRBJ2-7, with 9 bases lining up with TRBD2. The CDR3 runs 16 residues. The germline gives CDR1 SGHNT, CDR2 YENEEA. V lost 0 bases, J lost 5 bases, and 8 bases stayed unmatched.

This chain connects TRBV12-3 or TRBV12-4 to TRBJ2-3; no reliable D call. The CDR3 contains 12 residues. The V and J ends lost 5 bases and 7 bases respectively, with 10 bases between them. The CDR3 is CASSNLGYTQYF. For the CDR3, the DNA is TGTGCCAGCAGTAACTTGGGCTATACGCAGTATTTT.

This chain joins TRBV5-1 and TRBJ2-4, with TRBD2 identical over 7 bases. V lost 4 bases, J lost 7 bases, and 5 bases stayed unmatched. CDR1 and CDR2 from the germline V gene are SGHRS and YFSETQ. This CDR3 is 13 amino acids long. In nucleotides, the CDR3 is TGCGCCAGCAGCCGGGACTACTCGAACATTCAGTACTTC. It codes for CASSRDYSNIQYF.

This clone was seen a handful of times. The chain employs TRBV7-3 and TRBJ2-1; 7 positions agree with TRBD1. The V segment lost 2 bases and the J segment 8 bases; nucleotides outside the gene matches: 3. Germline CDR1 reads SGHTA; CDR2 reads FQGTGA. The CDR3 is 13 residues long. In DNA form, the CDR3 reads TGTGCCAGCAGCTTAGCGACAGGGTATGAGCAGTTCTTC. This codes for CASSLATGYEQFF.

The chain links TRBV27 to TRBJ2-7; D is possibly TRBD1 (6 bases). V was trimmed by 6 bases and J by 2 bases, leaving 11 bases between them. The CDR3 runs to 13 residues. The germline V gene encodes CDR1 MNHEY and CDR2 SMNVEV (reference sequence). The CDR3 DNA reads as TGTGCCAGCAGCCCGTGGGACACCTACGAGCAGTACTTC. It is translated as CASSPWDTYEQYF.

V and J are TRBV15 and TRBJ2-4, with TRBD2 identical over 11 bases. Germline V CDR1 and CDR2: LNHNV, YYDKDF (reference sequence). V trimming: 3 bases; J trimming: 0 bases; junction bases outside the gene matches: 7. This CDR3 is built from 18 residues. The CDR3 DNA reads TGTGCCACCAGCAGGTCTGGGACTAGCGGCCTAGCCAAAAACATTCAGTACTTC. This sequence encodes CATSRSGTSGLAKNIQYF.

As to this clone: Other DNA sequences within the sample encode an identical CDR3. The chain links TRBV28 to TRBJ1-5, with D perhaps matching TRBD1 (5 bases). V was shortened by 6 bases and J by 0 bases, with 12 bases between the two germline ends. CDR1 and CDR2 (germline): MDHEN, SYDVKM. There are 15 residues in the CDR3. For the CDR3, the DNA is TGTGCCAGCAGCCGGGACGTCAATAGCAATCAGCCCCAGCATTTT. This sequence encodes CASSRDVNSNQPQHF.

V gene TRBV5-4 combines with J gene TRBJ2-2; a possible D gene is TRBD2 (5 bases). CDR1 is SGHNT, CDR2 YYREEE, per germline (reference sequence). This CDR3 spans 17 amino acids. V lost 4 bases and J lost 1, with 17 bases in between. CDR3 sequence reads: CASSTRTNDLNTGELFF. In DNA form, the CDR3 reads TGTGCCAGCAGCACTAGGACGAACGACCTGAACACCGGGGAGCTGTTTTTT.

V usage is TRBV11-2 and J usage is TRBJ2-1; D is unclear. Trimming cost V 0 bases and J 12 bases, with 12 bases left between them. Germline CDR1 and CDR2: SGHAT and FQNNGV. The CDR3 sequence is 13 residues long. CDR3 loop: CASSLEEKTGQFF. The DNA for the CDR3 is TGTGCCAGCAGCTTAGAGGAAAAAACGGGGCAGTTCTTC.

The chain joins TRBV19 to TRBJ1-6, with D possibly matching TRBD1 (5 bases). Germline V gene sequence: CDR1 LNHDA, CDR2 SQIVND (reference sequence). CDR3 length equals 14 residues. V shed 9 bases and J shed 12 bases, with 21 bases lying between them. Here the CDR3 DNA reads TGTGCCAGCAGTCCCGGGACGGGAACGGGACCCCTCCACTTT. It translates to CASSPGTGTGPLHF.

The CDR3 nucleotides are TGTGCCAGTAGCAAGAACCCCCCGGGGGGCGCGGGCAATCAGCCCCAGCATTTT. Its translation is CASSKNPPGGAGNQPQHF. The gene calls are TRBV19 and TRBJ1-5; D might be TRBD1 (6 bases). The V gene lost 6 bases and the J gene lost 2 bases, with 23 bases spanning the gap. The CDR3 contains 18 residues. Per germline, CDR1 LNHDA and CDR2 SQIVND (reference sequence).

The chain joins TRBV18 to TRBJ1-1; a possible D gene is TRBD1 (6 bases). Per germline, CDR1 KGHSH and CDR2 LQKENI. With 0 bases removed from V and 1 base from J, the gap between germline ends came to 9 bases. This CDR3 spans 15 amino acids. The CDR3 DNA reads TGTGCCAGCTCACCACCGAACAGGGAGAACACTGAAGCTTTCTTT. Its translation is CASSPPNRENTEAFF.

This CDR3 is CASYTGKTATNEKLFF. The CDR3 DNA is TGTGCCAGCTATACAGGGAAGACTGCAACTAATGAAAAACTGTTTTTT. This chain joins TRBV6-6 and TRBJ1-4; a possible D gene is TRBD1 (6 bases). V was trimmed by 8 bases and J by 0 bases, leaving 16 bases between them. The V gene's germline CDR1 is MNHNY and CDR2 SVGAGI (reference sequence). CDR3 length equals 16 residues.

This sequence joins TRBV7-2 and TRBJ2-3; TRBD1 agrees at 7 bases. Germline V gene sequence: CDR1 SGHTA, CDR2 FQGNSA. The CDR3 has 13 amino acids. The junction had 3 bases not matched to a gene; V was cut back by 5 bases and J by 4 bases. The CDR3 sequence: CASSPQGADTQYF. CDR3 DNA: TGTGCCAGCAGCCCTCAGGGGGCAGATACGCAGTATTTT.

J is TRBJ2-7 and V is TRBV5-1, with D perhaps matching TRBD1 (5 bases). The CDR3 spans 14 residues. V lost 1 base and J lost 1, with 9 bases in between. The germline V gene encodes CDR1 SGHRS and CDR2 YFSETQ. In DNA, the CDR3 is TGCGCCAGCAGCTTGACAGGTCTGTCCTACGAGCAGTACTTC. It yields the protein CASSLTGLSYEQYF.

The rearrangement joins TRBV24-1 to TRBJ1-2; D not resolved. The CDR3 has 14 residues. Trimming removed 6 bases from V and 4 bases from J, with 14 bases in between. Germline CDR1 and CDR2: KGHDR and SFDVKD. The CDR3 region is CATSRADSFYGYTF. The CDR3 region has the DNA TGTGCCACCAGTCGGGCGGACTCCTTCTATGGCTACACCTTC.

This chain uses TRBV19 with TRBJ1-5; D might be TRBD1 (5 bases). This CDR3 region has 15 residues. V gave up 5 bases and J gave up 2 bases, with 13 bases separating them. Germline values: CDR1 LNHDA, CDR2 SQIVND (reference sequence). The CDR3, as DNA: TGTGCCAGTAGTTTGTACGGGGACGGCAATCAGCCCCAGCATTTT. Translation: CASSLYGDGNQPQHF.

The rearrangement uses TRBV5-6 and TRBJ1-2; D possibly corresponds to TRBD1 (5 bases). Germline values: CDR1 SGHDT, CDR2 YYEEEE. The CDR3 runs 13 residues. Trimming left V 1 base short and J 9 bases short, with 13 bases between. The CDR3, as DNA: TGTGCCAGCAGCTTGTGGCCAGGGTTGCGCTACACCTTC. Amino acid sequence: CASSLWPGLRYTF.

The chain joins TRBV7-2 to TRBJ1-5; tentative D call: TRBD1 (6 bases). Germline CDR1 SGHTA, CDR2 FQGNSA. V shed 0 bases and J shed 0 bases, with 9 bases lying between them. The CDR3 runs to 16 residues. CDR3 sequence reads: CASSLAQGGSNQPQHF. Here the CDR3 DNA reads TGTGCCAGCAGCTTAGCACAGGGAGGTAGCAATCAGCCCCAGCATTTT.

With regard to this clone: A read error may account for a junction end that differs from germline. The chain carries TRBV6-1 and TRBJ2-1, with unresolved D. Germline V gene data show CDR1 as MNHNS and CDR2 as SASEGT. This CDR3 contains 12 residues. The CDR3 region is CASGEGLSEQFF. CDR3 nucleotides: TGTGCCAGCGGTGAAGGGTTAAGTGAGCAGTTCTTC.